Listed below are T cell receptor beta chains from one sample, sequenced in a study of T cell changes during pregnancy in multiple sclerosis. Sequencing used immunoSEQ multiplex PCR; TCRdb keeps in-frame clones, though not all of them. The sample shows just under 65,000 clones, 91% of them seen only once. The sequences come from peripheral blood, collected in the third trimester of pregnancy. All receptors derive from a female donor in good health, enrolled as a control in a pregnancy study. Each CDR3 is given with its conserved first and last residue. A D gene is named only where the DNA matches it firmly. Some rows mark clone size as missing; the rest say once, few, many or name a class of expanded clone.

V gene: TRBV10-3; J gene: TRBJ2-7; clone size: -; D gene: -; CDR3 DNA: TGTGCCATCAGTGGGACAGCTTCCTACGAGCAGTACTTC; CDR3 protein: CAISGTASYEQYF
V gene: TRBV7-3; J gene: TRBJ2-1; clone size: -; D gene: TRBD2; CDR3 DNA: TGTGCCAGCAGCTCCGCCGGGGTAGCGGGGGGCCATGAGCAGTTCTTC; CDR3 protein: CASSSAGVAGGHEQFF
V gene: TRBV7-9; J gene: TRBJ2-7; clone size: -; D gene: -; CDR3 DNA: TGTGCCAGCAGCCCCGCGCGCTCCATCCACGAGCAGTACTTC; CDR3 protein: CASSPARSIHEQYF
V gene: TRBV4-1; J gene: TRBJ1-2; clone size: -; D gene: -; CDR3 DNA: TGCGCCAGCAGCTCACAAGTCTATGGCTACACCTTC; CDR3 protein: CASSSQVYGYTF
V gene: TRBV28; J gene: TRBJ2-1; clone size: few; D gene: TRBD2; CDR3 DNA: TGTGCCAGCAGTCTCGAGGTGGGGGGGTACAATGAGCAGTTCTTC; CDR3 protein: CASSLEVGGYNEQFF
V gene: TRBV18; J gene: TRBJ2-3; clone size: -; D gene: -; CDR3 DNA: TGTGCCAGCTCACCACCGCTAACTTCAGAGGTCACAGATACGCAGTATTTT; CDR3 protein: CASSPPLTSEVTDTQYF
V gene: TRBV5-1; J gene: TRBJ1-1; clone size: -; D gene: -; CDR3 DNA: TGCGCCAGCAGCGAACCCGGGGGGAGCACTGAAGCTTTCTTT; CDR3 protein: CASSEPGGSTEAFF
V gene: TRBV11-3; J gene: TRBJ2-2; clone size: -; D gene: TRBD1; CDR3 DNA: TGTGCCAGCAGCCCACAGGGGTCAATCACCGGGGAGCTGTTTTTT; CDR3 protein: CASSPQGSITGELFF
V gene: TRBV18; J gene: TRBJ1-5; clone size: -; D gene: -; CDR3 DNA: TGTGCCAGCTCACCCTCCAGGGGTAGCAATCAGCCCCAGCATTTT; CDR3 protein: CASSPSRGSNQPQHF
V gene: TRBV6-6; J gene: TRBJ2-5; clone size: -; D gene: TRBD2; CDR3 DNA: TGTGCCAGCAGTTTCCTCGGACTAGCGGGAGGAGAGACCCAGTACTTC; CDR3 protein: CASSFLGLAGGETQYF
V gene: TRBV5-1; J gene: TRBJ1-6; clone size: -; D gene: TRBD1; CDR3 DNA: TGCGCCAGCAGCGGGGGACAGGGGGTCCTTAATTCACCCCTCCACTTT; CDR3 protein: CASSGGQGVLNSPLHF
V gene: TRBV27; J gene: TRBJ1-1; clone size: -; D gene: -; CDR3 DNA: TGTGCCAGCAGTTTAATGGGGCGGACTGAAGCTTTCTTT; CDR3 protein: CASSLMGRTEAFF
V gene: TRBV19; J gene: TRBJ2-1; clone size: -; D gene: TRBD2; CDR3 DNA: TGTGCCAGTAGTAGGACTAGCGGGAGTATCAATGAGCAGTTCTTC; CDR3 protein: CASSRTSGSINEQFF
V gene: TRBV7-9; J gene: TRBJ1-2; clone size: -; D gene: -; CDR3 DNA: TGTGCCAGCAGCCCTGTTGCCAGGGGACCTAAGGATCGTGGCTACACCTTC; CDR3 protein: CASSPVARGPKDRGYTF
V gene: TRBV5-1; J gene: TRBJ2-2; clone size: -; D gene: TRBD2; CDR3 DNA: TGCGCCAGCAGCTTAGCGACTAGCGGAAAGGGCGGGGAGCTGTTTTTT; CDR3 protein: CASSLATSGKGGELFF
V gene: TRBV12-5; J gene: TRBJ1-1; clone size: once; D gene: -; CDR3 DNA: TGTGCTAGTGGTCCGCGGACAGATAACACTGAAGCTTTCTTT; CDR3 protein: CASGPRTDNTEAFF